The sequence of this T cell receptor beta chain was determined in a study of T cell repertoires in cytomegalovirus infection. This clonotype was recorded many times. No antigen is known for it. The study's findings and limits: CMV-specific HLA-C-restricted TCR beta clonotypes dominated the ex vivo response.

TCRdb analysed the reads with MiXCR anew, one entry per CDR3 protein. The profile shows about 490,000 distinct CDR3 sequences, approximately 10% of them singletons. The CDR3 spans 15 residues. Germline CDR1 reads PRHDT; CDR2 reads FYEKMQ (reference sequence). The V gene lost 2 bases and the J gene lost 2 bases, with 12 bases spanning the gap. This TCR derives from a human donor in good health (CMV status not recorded). Some clones in this sample may be carry-over from other donors' samples. The chain employs TRBV13 and TRBJ2-5, with D tentatively TRBD2 (5 bases). Sequencing was carried out using PBMCs. The CDR3 sequence is CASSLLGVDQETQYF. The CDR3 coding sequence is TGTGCCAGCAGCTTACTCGGGGTCGATCAAGAGACCCAGTACTTC.